What follows describes a single TCR beta chain. Its antigen is as yet unknown. The entry originates in a study of T cell responses to AZD1222 COVID-19 vaccine. For the study at large: Researchers grouped second doses given at about 4 or about 12 weeks into one pool.

Study-wide points: Spike-specific TCRs gained breadth and depth after people received two AZD1222 doses. A reported finding is that nearly half of spike-specific TCRs target unmutated variant regions. Females made up more of the donors, who were largely white British, and clonal diversity may have come out too low.

Using immunoSEQ multiplex PCR, the repertoire was profiled, and TCRdb retains in-frame clones only, with some absent. In the table there are approximately 110,000 clones, more than 65% of which are singletons. Trimming pared 2 bases from V and 5 bases from J, leaving 4 bases between. Germline CDR1 reads SEHNR; CDR2 reads FQNEAQ (reference sequence). The CDR3 contains 12 residues. This receptor was identified in an adult in good health. The sample in question was peripheral blood, obtained on day 0 of AZD1222 vaccination. The chain combines TRBV7-9 with TRBJ1-5; D unclear. The CDR3 sequence: CASSLPDQPQHF. DNA for the CDR3: TGTGCCAGCAGCTTACCCGATCAGCCCCAGCATTTT.